The present entry profiles one TCR beta chain with its context. Its cognate antigen has yet to be identified. Base qualities are missing; no much larger clone stands one base away. Measured from the cysteine to the phenylalanine, the CDR3 is 14 residues long. Just CDR3 DNA is preserved here, 42 bases in frame from base 1. For CDR1 and CDR2, the germline V gene (reference sequence) lists MNHNY and SVGAGI. At the junction V is shortened by 5 bases and J by 3 bases, with 13 bases in between. Genomic DNA was extracted from sorted cells for sequencing of the TCRbeta CDR3 region. The immunoSEQ Assay was used for sequencing of TCRbeta CDR3 regions. TCRdb carries this immuneACCESS record with in-frame sequences only. Its versions omit some clonotypes, under half of them owing to an unresolved V gene in the studies checked, with the rest unexplained. The sample yields roughly 60,000 clones; approximately 83% were counted once. Of the sample, about 0.95% is held by the ten largest clones.

The data originate from a study of OX40 agonist ivuxolimab in advanced cancers. Describing the broader study: Ivuxolimab was a fully human IgG2 agonistic monoclonal antibody targeting the costimulatory receptor OX40 (CD134). Peripheral TCRbeta sequencing aimed to test whether ivuxolimab altered TCR sequence diversity and caused clonal T-cell expansion. Intravenous ivuxolimab was administered to patients every 2 weeks at six dose levels: 0.01, 0.1, 0.3, 1.5, 3 and 10 mg/kg. The paper describes the monotherapy dose-escalation part (N of about 47 patients) of the phase I trial of ivuxolimab. Patients were allowed to have had prior anti-PD-1, anti-PD-L1 or anti-CTLA-4 therapy, and approximately 43% of the dose-escalation patients had previously received checkpoint inhibitors. A male proportion of roughly 80% and a mean age of approximately 61 years, ranging from about 20 to 85, were recorded for the dose-escalation cohort. Among the approximately 54 dose-escalation patients, around 20 had hepatocellular carcinoma, approximately 15 melanoma, 9 renal cell carcinoma and 9 head and neck cancer. Partial responses occurred in three dose-escalation patients: two with cutaneous melanoma and one with hepatocellular carcinoma.

General study outcomes and caveats: In the 0.1-3.0 mg/kg groups, partial responders were among the patients with the lowest normalized peripheral clonal expansion, particularly in CD8+ T cells. Low levels of normalized T-cell clonal expansion were also seen in some nonresponding patients. After ivuxolimab, more expanded clones were found on average in CD8+ T cells than in CD4+ T cells. Clonal expansion of both CD4+ and CD8+ blood T cells was observed from baseline to week 6 at doses 0.1 to 3.0 mg/kg. Antigen specificity was not determined for the clonally expanded peripheral T cells.

Patients with a history of autoimmune disease or receiving systemic immunosuppression were excluded from the trial. Peripheral blood for TCR sequencing was collected from all dose cohorts at baseline, on cycle 4 day 1, and on cycle 7 day 1. Samples came from an open-label, multicenter, first-in-human phase I dose-escalation trial of ivuxolimab. Adults with locally advanced or metastatic melanoma, renal cell, hepatocellular, or head and neck squamous cell carcinoma were enrolled in the trial. Before TCR sequencing, CD4+ T cells and CD8+ T cells were sorted from peripheral blood as separate populations.

Here the chain combines TRBV6-6 and TRBJ1-2; too little of a D gene remains to name it. This receptor was identified in an adult with an advanced solid tumor such as melanoma, head and neck, liver or kidney cancer. The sequencing used CD4+ or CD8+ T cells sorted from blood, collected in a trial of the OX40 agonist ivuxolimab. The sequenced DNA is TGTGCCAGCAGTCCCACCGGAGGACACTATGGCTACACCTTC. This is translated as CASSPTGGHYGYTF.